This TCR beta chain was recovered during a study of early T cells in non-severe SARS-CoV-2 infection. About the research overall: The chains were unpaired, and the sequenced material was bulk RNA from unsorted whole blood. Study results and limitations: VDJdb matching skewed toward anti-spike CD8 responses, missing private and CD4 specificities.

This clonotype was found many times. The antigen is not known. The J segment lost 1 base and the V segment lost 5 bases, leaving 11 bases of the junction unmatched. The CDR3 runs to 20 residues. Germline V gives CDR1 SGHTA, CDR2 FQGNSA. Individual cDNA molecules were tagged with unique molecular identifiers. MiXCR, applied by TCRdb to the 5' RACE reads, yields one record per CDR3 protein. The sample has tens of thousands of distinct CDR3 sequences, around 4.3% seen once. Sequencing input: whole blood. This clonotype was obtained from an adult who was a healthcare worker with PCR-confirmed SARS-CoV-2 infection or an uninfected control (not recorded which). The rearrangement links TRBV7-2 to TRBJ2-6, with TRBD2 matching over 13 bases. The CDR3 here is CASSLPLLAGGGSGANVLTF. The CDR3 DNA sequence: TGTGCCAGCAGCCTTCCCTTACTAGCGGGAGGGGGATCTGGGGCCAACGTCCTGACTTTC. The whole variable domain, remainder taken from reference TRBV7-2 and TRBJ2-6, is GAGVSQSPSNKVTEKGKDVELRCDPISGHTALYWYRQSLGQGLEFLIYFQGNSAPDKSGLPSDRFSAERTGGSVSTLTIQRTQQEDSAVYLCASSLPLLAGGGSGANVLTFGAGSRLTVL.